This TCR beta chain is drawn from a study of blood T cell repertoires in COVID-19. This table comes from immunoSEQ multiplex PCR, and its TCRdb copy is limited to in-frame clones, with some not included. The sample shows 70,000 or so clones, roughly 80% of them seen only once. The germline gives CDR1 LGHDT, CDR2 YNNKEL (reference sequence). CDR3 size: 14 residues. Unmatched junction bases numbered 8, after V lost 4 bases and J lost 7 bases. The receptor's source is a human donor in a cohort sampled during active COVID-19. Sample: peripheral blood. The rearrangement joins TRBV3-1 (or the pseudogene TRBV3-2) to TRBJ1-2; 8 nucleotides agree with TRBD1. The CDR3 DNA sequence: TGTGCCAGCAGCCGTGAGGACAGGGACGGTGGCTACACCTTC. Translation: CASSREDRDGGYTF.